Listed here are 8 T cell receptor beta chains from one sample, sequenced in a study of T cell changes during pregnancy in multiple sclerosis. TCRdb's table, derived via immunoSEQ multiplex PCR, lists solely in-frame clones and lacks some. The repertoire holds about 68,000 clones, with more than 90% as singletons. This specimen was peripheral blood, taken after pregnancy. The receptors come from a female donor in good health, enrolled as a control in a pregnancy study.

The gene calls are TRBV7-3 and TRBJ1-1; unclear D gene. CDR3 length: 13 amino acids. The V gene's germline CDR1 is SGHTA and CDR2 FQGTGA. Trimming removed 5 bases from V and 3 bases from J, with 10 bases in between. CDR3 nucleotide sequence: TGTGCCAGCAGCCAGAGGGCGTACACTGAAGCTTTCTTT. Its translation is CASSQRAYTEAFF.

The chain employs TRBV19 and TRBJ2-3; no clear D. CDR3 size: 14 residues. Trimming pared 6 bases from V and 1 base from J, leaving 11 bases between. Germline CDR1 and CDR2: LNHDA and SQIVND (reference sequence). The CDR3 region has the DNA TGTGCCAGTAGAAATAGCTTAGGCACAGATACGCAGTATTTT. The encoded protein is CASRNSLGTDTQYF. The whole variable domain, remainder taken from reference TRBV19 and TRBJ2-3, is DGGITQSPKYLFRKEGQNVTLSCEQNLNHDAMYWYRQDPGQGLRLIYYSQIVNDFQKGDIAEGYSVSREKKESFPLTVTSAQKNPTAFYLCASRNSLGTDTQYFGPGTRLTVL.

The chain joins TRBV7-3 to TRBJ1-1; a weak D match, TRBD1 (6 bases). The CDR3 runs 13 residues. Trimming stripped 5 bases from V and 2 bases from J, with 9 bases between. Germline CDR1 is SGHTA and CDR2 is FQGTGA. The CDR3 nucleotides are TGTGCCAGCAGCCCTGGGACAAACACTGAAGCTTTCTTT. Translation gives CASSPGTNTEAFF.

The J gene is TRBJ2-7, the V gene TRBV28, with D perhaps TRBD2 (6 bases). Per the germline V gene, CDR1 is MDHEN and CDR2 is SYDVKM. The CDR3 consists of 15 residues. Trimming stripped 6 bases from V and 0 bases from J, with 15 bases between. Here the CDR3 reads CASRALGGLSYEQYF. Here the CDR3 DNA reads TGTGCCAGCAGGGCACTAGGAGGGCTCTCCTACGAGCAGTACTTC.

The chain is built from TRBV5-8 and TRBJ2-2; TRBD1 is a possible D gene (5 bases). The CDR3 is 15 amino acids. Germline CDR1 reads SGHTS; CDR2 reads YDEGEE. The ends were cut back, 1 base at V and 2 bases at J, with 9 bases in the middle. CDR3 amino acids: CASSLRQSNTGELFF. CDR3 nucleotide sequence: TGTGCCAGCAGCTTGCGACAGAGTAACACCGGGGAGCTGTTTTTT.

This clone was seen just once. The chain recombines TRBV19 with TRBJ2-7, with 9 bases lining up with TRBD1. The germline CDR1 and CDR2 sequences are LNHDA and SQIVND (reference sequence). With V trimmed by 5 bases and J by 2 bases, 7 bases remained unmatched. This CDR3 comprises 15 residues. DNA of the CDR3: TGTGCCAGTAGTCCCCGGGACAGGGTCACCTACGAGCAGTACTTC. Residues: CASSPRDRVTYEQYF. Filled out from reference TRBV19 and TRBJ2-7, the complete variable domain reads DGGITQSPKYLFRKEGQNVTLSCEQNLNHDAMYWYRQDPGQGLRLIYYSQIVNDFQKGDIAEGYSVSREKKESFPLTVTSAQKNPTAFYLCASSPRDRVTYEQYFGPGTRLTVT.

The rearrangement uses TRBV9 and TRBJ2-2; 7 bases are shared with TRBD1. With V trimmed by 0 bases and J by 6 bases, 8 bases remained unmatched. The V gene's germline CDR1 is SGDLS and CDR2 YYNGEE. The CDR3 consists of 16 residues. DNA of the CDR3: TGTGCCAGCAGCGTAGGGTCAGGGCAGGGGGCCGGGGAGCTGTTTTTT. Amino acids: CASSVGSGQGAGELFF.

The chain is built from TRBV5-1 and TRBJ1-2, with TRBD1 as a possible D gene (5 bases). CDR1 and CDR2 (germline): SGHRS, YFSETQ. The V end was cut by 0 bases, the J end by 7 bases, with 19 bases between. The CDR3 loop spans 16 amino acids. The CDR3 nucleotides are TGCGCCAGCAGCTTGGTGGGGGAGGGGCCCGGTCGTGGCTACACCTTC. It codes for CASSLVGEGPGRGYTF.